The next 27 T cell receptor beta chains were all read from a single sample in a study of blood T cells in healthy people across ages. A second PCR, run for about 7 to 11 cycles, used a sample-barcoded 5' primer plus a J-beta primer mix. TCRdb reanalysed the 5' RACE reads using MiXCR and keeps one entry per CDR3 protein. This sample has approximately 800,000 distinct CDR3 sequences, with 25% found just once. This same sample was also taken into another study, of T cells of mothers and their children.

Sequencing was carried out using blood. The receptors were gathered from a boy younger than 18 in good health.

This clonotype was counted only a few times. CDR3 in DNA: TGCAGTGCTAAGACAGGGATGGGGACTAGCGGGAGTATCTACGAGCAGTACTTC. Translating it yields CSAKTGMGTSGSIYEQYF. The J gene is TRBJ2-7, the V gene TRBV20-1; TRBD2 agrees at 14 bases. The V gene end was trimmed by 4 bases and the J gene end by 3 bases; junction bases not matched to a gene: 14. CDR3 length: 18 residues. Germline V CDR1 and CDR2: DFQATT, SNEGSKA (reference sequence).

The chain is built from TRBV5-1 and TRBJ2-1, with TRBD2 matching 11 bases. The CDR3 sequence is 14 residues long. J gave up 9 bases and V 6 bases, and 8 bases lay outside the gene matches. In germline, CDR1 is SGHRS, CDR2 YFSETQ. The CDR3 DNA sequence: TGCGCCAGCAAAACTAGCGGGGGCGGGCGTGAGCAGTTCTTC. The encoded protein is CASKTSGGGREQFF.

V and J are TRBV9 and TRBJ2-1; 11 nucleotides align to TRBD2. This CDR3 contains 17 residues. V trimming: 3 bases; J trimming: 3 bases; junction bases outside the gene matches: 8. Germline CDR1 is SGDLS and CDR2 is YYNGEE. CDR3 DNA: TGTGCCAGCAGCGAACTAGCGGGGGCCTCAAACTACAATGAGCAGTTCTTC. Amino acid sequence: CASSELAGASNYNEQFF.

V gene TRBV2 combines with J gene TRBJ2-4; D remains ambiguous. Deletions cut 5 bases from V and 1 base from J, with 15 bases between. The CDR3 covers 16 residues. In germline, CDR1 is SNHLY, CDR2 FYNNEI. CDR3 nucleotide sequence: TGTGCCAGCAGTCCGACCTCTTTGACGGCCAAAAACATTCAGTACTTC. This sequence encodes CASSPTSLTAKNIQYF.

This clonotype was found a few times. The chain couples TRBV4-1 to TRBJ2-1; 7 bases line up with TRBD2. Trimming cost V 1 base and J 8 bases; bases outside gene matches: 11. Germline loops: CDR1 MGHRA, CDR2 YSYEKL. The length of the CDR3 is 16 residues. The CDR3 is CASSQVPGLTGDEQFF. CDR3 DNA: TGCGCCAGCAGCCAAGTCCCGGGACTAACGGGGGATGAGCAGTTCTTC.

The chain recombines TRBV5-1 with TRBJ1-4; 8 bases are shared with TRBD1. This CDR3 is built from 17 residues. From germline, CDR1 is SGHRS and CDR2 YFSETQ. Germline trimming cut 5 bases from V and 5 bases from J; bases unmatched to any gene: 14. In nucleotides, the CDR3 is TGCGCCAGCAGTACCGGGACCTCGCGACAGGGGAATGAAAAACTGTTTTTT. It encodes CASSTGTSRQGNEKLFF. Full variable domain (rest looked up from reference TRBV5-1 and TRBJ1-4): KAGVTQTPRYLIKTRGQQVTLSCSPISGHRSVSWYQQTPGQGLQFLFEYFSETQRNKGNFPGRFSGRQFSNSRSEMNVSTLELGDSALYLCASSTGTSRQGNEKLFFGSGTQLSVL.

The chain has TRBV5-1 and TRBJ2-1, with D uncertain. The CDR3 is made up of 15 amino acids. The V and J ends lost 1 base and 1 base respectively, with 9 bases between them. The germline V gene has CDR1 SGHRS and CDR2 YFSETQ. For the CDR3, the DNA is TGCGCCAGCAGCTTGACTAAATATTCCTACAATGAGCAGTTCTTC. Protein: CASSLTKYSYNEQFF.

The V and J genes are TRBV27 and TRBJ2-5, with D possibly matching TRBD2 (5 bases). Per the germline V gene, CDR1 is MNHEY and CDR2 is SMNVEV (reference sequence). Between the trimmed V and J ends, which lost 4 bases and 2 bases, there was a span of 14 bases. The CDR3 has 15 residues. The CDR3 coding sequence is TGTGCCAGCAGTTCAACAGTGCGACTACAAGAGACCCAGTACTTC. It encodes CASSSTVRLQETQYF.

The chain couples TRBV28 to TRBJ2-5; 9 nucleotides agree with TRBD2. This CDR3 is 16 amino acids long. The V segment lost 3 bases and the J segment 2 bases; nucleotides outside the gene matches: 7. Germline values: CDR1 MDHEN, CDR2 SYDVKM. The chain's CDR3 is CASSLIERGEQETQYF. The CDR3 nucleotides are TGTGCCAGCAGTTTGATCGAGCGGGGGGAACAAGAGACCCAGTACTTC.

This rearrangement joins TRBV25-1 to TRBJ1-4; D gene unclear. CDR1 MGHDK and CDR2 SYGVNS come from the germline V gene. This CDR3 is built from 11 residues. Trimming shortened V by 5 bases and J by 6 bases, and 4 bases separated the two germline ends. CDR3 DNA: TGTGCCAGCAGTTGGCATGAAAAACTGTTTTTT. Translating gives CASSWHEKLFF.

This clonotype was observed once. The V and J genes are TRBV7-2 and TRBJ1-4; a possible D gene is TRBD1 (5 bases). Trimming left V 4 bases short and J 5 bases short, with 14 bases between. Per the germline V gene, CDR1 is SGHTA and CDR2 is FQGNSA. This CDR3 has 15 amino acids. In DNA form, the CDR3 reads TGTGCCAGCAGCTCGCACGCGGGACCAAATGAAAAACTGTTTTTT. The encoded protein is CASSSHAGPNEKLFF.

This clonotype was recorded a few times. The V gene is TRBV24-1, the J gene TRBJ2-5; 11 nucleotides line up with TRBD2. The J call may not be correct, given that the DNA end is closer to TRBJ2-1. Germline CDR1 and CDR2: KGHDR and SFDVKD. CDR3 length: 12 residues. CDR3 in DNA: TGTGCCAGCGGGACTAGCGGCAATGAGCAGTTCTTC. Encoded protein: CASGTSGNEQFF.

J is TRBJ2-5 and V is TRBV7-9; 8 positions agree with TRBD2. The end of the DNA aligns better with TRBJ2-1, so the J call may be wrong. This CDR3 contains 15 residues. The germline V gene encodes CDR1 SEHNR and CDR2 FQNEAQ (reference sequence). This CDR3 reads CASSLAQSGSNEQFF. CDR3 in DNA: TGTGCCAGCAGCTTAGCGCAGAGCGGGAGCAATGAGCAGTTCTTC.

This clonotype showed up just a few times. The chain couples TRBV10-3 to TRBJ2-5; no reliable D call. Deletions cut 6 bases from V and 4 bases from J, with 12 bases between. This CDR3 is built from 13 residues. Per the germline V gene, CDR1 is ENHRY and CDR2 is SYGVKD. The CDR3 protein is CAISEALRETQYF. The CDR3 bases are TGTGCCATCAGCGAAGCACTAAGAGAGACCCAGTACTTC.

This clonotype appeared a few times. The V and J genes are TRBV15 and TRBJ2-1; 13 positions match TRBD2. The CDR3 is made up of 17 amino acids. The V gene's germline CDR1 is LNHNV and CDR2 YYDKDF (reference sequence). V shed 0 bases and J 7 bases; nucleotides not matched to a gene: 6. The DNA of the CDR3 is TGTGCCACCAGCAGAGATCGGGGGACTAGCGGGACAAATGAGCAGTTCTTC. It translates to CATSRDRGTSGTNEQFF.

The rearrangement uses TRBV10-1 and TRBJ2-1; weak D call: TRBD2 (6 bases). Trimming left V 2 bases short and J 1 base short, with 21 bases between. CDR1 and CDR2 from the germline V gene are WNHNN and SYGVQD (reference sequence). The CDR3 spans 19 residues. CDR3 in DNA: TGCGCCAGCAGTGAGCAAGGTTTGAGGGCGGGAAGATCCTACAATGAGCAGTTCTTC. It translates to CASSEQGLRAGRSYNEQFF.

The chain uses TRBV24-1 and TRBJ2-5; a possible D gene is TRBD1 (6 bases). The germline V and J ends were trimmed by 5 bases and 4 bases, with 16 bases remaining between them. The CDR3 runs 15 residues. CDR1 and CDR2 (germline): KGHDR, SFDVKD. The CDR3 protein is CATSAQQGTGETQYF. Here the CDR3 DNA reads TGTGCCACCAGTGCCCAACAGGGTACCGGAGAGACCCAGTACTTC.

The CDR3 loop reads CASSVGGGIYTDTQYF. CDR3 in DNA: TGTGCCAGCAGCGTAGGAGGGGGTATTTACACAGATACGCAGTATTTT. The chain joins TRBV9 to TRBJ2-3; D perhaps matches TRBD1 (6 bases). This CDR3 spans 16 amino acids. The germline V and J ends were trimmed by 0 bases and 2 bases, with 13 bases remaining between them. Germline CDR1 is SGDLS and CDR2 is YYNGEE. Full variable domain (outside the CDR3, taken from reference TRBV9 and TRBJ2-3): DSGVTQTPKHLITATGQRVTLRCSPRSGDLSVYWYQQSLDQGLQFLIQYYNGEERAKGNILERFSAQQFPDLHSELNLSSLELGDSALYFCASSVGGGIYTDTQYFGPGTRLTVL.

The V and J genes are TRBV20-1 and TRBJ2-5; maybe TRBD2 (6 bases). Germline V lookup: CDR1 DFQATT, CDR2 SNEGSKA (reference sequence). The CDR3 is 14 residues long. V was trimmed by 3 bases and J by 8 bases, leaving 19 bases between them. The chain's CDR3 is CSARSGSSGPTQYF. The DNA of the CDR3 is TGCAGTGCTAGGTCTGGTTCGAGCGGGCCAACCCAGTACTTC.

The chain combines TRBV4-2 with TRBJ1-4, with D tentatively TRBD1 (5 bases). Germline values: CDR1 LGHNA, CDR2 YNFKEQ. This CDR3 comprises 12 residues. Trimming took off 2 bases at V and 15 bases at J, with 13 bases between the two ends. DNA of the CDR3: TGTGCCAGCAGCCAATATCAGGCAGGGATGTTTTTT. This translates into CASSQYQAGMFF.

The rearrangement uses TRBV7-2 and TRBJ2-7; D is perhaps TRBD1 (6 bases). CDR1 and CDR2 (germline): SGHTA, FQGNSA. V lost 4 bases to trimming and J lost 1 base, with 17 bases between them. The CDR3 is 16 residues long. The CDR3 protein is CASSSFSGVQSYEQYF. In DNA form, the CDR3 reads TGTGCCAGCAGCTCGTTTTCAGGGGTTCAATCCTACGAGCAGTACTTC.

The V call is TRBV6-2 or TRBV6-3, the J call TRBJ2-7; TRBD1 matches 7 bases. Germline values: CDR1 MNHEY, CDR2 SVGEGT. This CDR3 comprises 15 residues. The V and J ends lost 1 base and 2 bases, in that order; junction bases with no gene match: 5. CDR3 bases: TGTGCCAGCAGTTACTTCCGGGACAGTACCTACGAGCAGTACTTC. It encodes CASSYFRDSTYEQYF.

This clonotype came up a few times. V gene TRBV12-5 combines with J gene TRBJ1-1, with D uncertain. Germline CDR1 reads LGHNT; CDR2 reads FRNRAP. Trimming cost V 2 bases and J 8 bases, with 9 bases left between them. The CDR3 sequence is 12 residues long. CDR3 protein: CASGLPPGEAFF. For the CDR3, the DNA is TGTGCTAGTGGTTTGCCCCCTGGGGAAGCTTTCTTT.

CDR3 DNA: TGTGCCAGCAGAAAGGGGCCTAGCGCGGGGCCGGGGAGGCAAGAGACCCAGTACTTC. Translation gives CASRKGPSAGPGRQETQYF. This rearrangement joins TRBV5-5 to TRBJ2-5; TRBD2 is a possible D gene (6 bases). V was cut by 5 bases and J by 2 bases, with 28 bases left in between. CDR1 is SGHKS, CDR2 YYEKEE, per germline (reference sequence). The CDR3 sequence is 19 residues long.

The chain has TRBV7-2 and TRBJ2-5; the match to TRBD2 covers 10 bases. Germline V gene sequence: CDR1 SGHTA, CDR2 FQGNSA. Trimming at V came to 1 base and at J to 4 bases, leaving 12 bases not matched to a gene. This CDR3 has 18 amino acids. The CDR3 DNA reads as TGTGCCAGCAGCTTAGAAGAGGGGCTAGCGGGAGACTCAGAGACCCAGTACTTC. Translated, it gives CASSLEEGLAGDSETQYF.

J is TRBJ2-1 and V is TRBV29-1, with 7 positions matching TRBD2. V dropped 1 base and J dropped 7; count of bases not matched to a gene: 1. CDR1 and CDR2 from the germline V gene are SQVTM and ANQGSEA. This CDR3 has 12 amino acids. The CDR3 DNA reads as TGCAGCGTTGAAGGGGGACTAAATGAGCAGTTCTTC. It encodes CSVEGGLNEQFF.

The chain joins TRBV4-2 to TRBJ2-5, with TRBD1 identical over 9 bases. Germline lookup yields CDR1 LGHNA and CDR2 YNFKEQ. This CDR3 region has 14 residues. V was pared by 4 bases and J by 11 bases, with 11 bases of the junction left unmatched. The CDR3 DNA sequence: TGTGCCAGCAGCCGCCGGGACAGGGAAGGTGAGCAGTACTTC. This translates into CASSRRDREGEQYF.